This T cell receptor beta chain was sequenced for a study of shared clonotypes between healthy human individuals (dated by TCRdb to 2018 to 2020). Describing the broader study: The cohort included a few men and a couple of women between 18 and 49 years of age. Per donor, leukapheresis produced somewhere between about 0.9 and 9.5 billion PBMCs. For each donor, CD4 naive and CD4 memory were each run on three plates, CD8 naive on two plates, and CD8 memory on one plate. To increase sequencing depth and limit assay-specific biases, TCR repertoire library preparation and sequencing were carried out by different laboratories using diverse techniques. To estimate repertoire size and how much clonotypes are shared between individuals, the study performed deep sequencing of blood TCR repertoires from 4 to 6 healthy adults. The paper as a whole reports these results and caveats: Based on pairwise subsampling, the degree of clonotype sharing among donors was expected to be affected by sequencing depth. Compared with non-shared clonotypes, clonotypes shared by all four sorted-subset donors had higher generation probabilities. Because the study included only a small number of donors, the genetic and exposure-history diversity represented was limited. Naive subsets generally had larger estimated clonotype richness than memory subsets did. Sampling was restricted to blood, and TCR repertoires in tissue are likely to differ from TCR repertoires in blood. Rarefaction of sorted-subset datasets indicated incomplete sequencing despite the large sequencing depth. Across several donors, about 5% of naive CD4, 3% to 4% of naive CD8, 2.3% of memory CD4, and over 0.35% of memory CD8 clonotypes were shared.

The CDR3 runs 18 residues from the cysteine to the phenylalanine. Of the read, only the CDR3 DNA is kept; its 54 bases are in frame from base 1. V is trimmed back by 6 bases and J by 6 bases, and the junction contains 18 bases that no gene match accounts for. Taken from the germline V gene (reference sequence), the CDR1 and CDR2 loops are SEHNR and FQNEAQ. Comment on this clone: There is no known antigen for this receptor. Nothing much larger sits one base from this clone, and base qualities are not available.

The donors were healthy, HIV-negative adults who had no recently reported acute infections or vaccinations. Every donor was a Caucasian adult living in Nashville, Tennessee, USA. Magnetic negative selection was used to enrich CD4+ T cells, after which naive cells were positively selected on CD45RA and the negative fraction became the memory subset. Blood was collected by leukapheresis, and PBMCs were isolated by Ficoll-Histopaque density gradient centrifugation and then cryopreserved in liquid nitrogen vapor phase. Analytical flow cytometry was used to check the purity and quantity of each magnetically sorted T cell population. Genomic DNA was isolated from every sorted fraction and measured by UV absorbance on a Nanodrop 2000c. TCR CDR3 regions were amplified from genomic DNA by multiplex PCR using the deep immunoSEQ assay. For each cell subset, the extracted genomic DNA was distributed evenly across all wells of several immunoSEQ 96-well plates, and each plate served as one replicate. For sorted subsets, each replicate PCR was loaded with about 0.2 ug genomic DNA, equivalent to 30,000 or so T cell genomes. The purified libraries were quantified using a Qubit 3.0 fluorometer, sized with a Bioanalyzer 2100, and then quantified again using the KAPA Library Quantification kit. A separate single-read 150-cycle Illumina NextSeq 550 flow cell was used to sequence each immunoSEQ 96-well plate. In the authors' own workflow: Because the immunoSEQ output included only junctional sequences and no quality scores, the filtering could not be the same as the filtering used for full-length reads. Sequences were annotated with PyIR, a Python wrapper for IgBLAST v1.9, using IMGT germline references to assign V/J genes and CDR3. Reads were filtered out if the reads had weak V/J assignments (E-value above 1e-6), no CDR3, stop codons, out-of-frame junctions, or ambiguous translated residues. V3J clonotypes were defined as sequences sharing an identical inferred V gene, J gene, and CDR3 amino acid sequence. Percentage overlap between repertoires was calculated by dividing the number of shared unique clonotypes by the size of the smaller repertoire. Richness of each repertoire was evaluated using RTK rarefaction, the Chao1 estimator, and Recon v2.1 estimates of unobserved clonotypes. OLGA was used to compute generation probabilities for all TCRbeta clonotypes that the gDNA method yielded from a handful of donors. TCRdb mirrors the immuneACCESS table, restricted to in-frame sequences. Some clones are absent from its copies; in checked studies, under half trace to an unresolved V gene, and the reason for the others is unknown. D and trimming come from the DNA, and the V and J calls and clone size come from that table. The sample table shows 2 million to 3 million clones, and approximately 93% are seen once. Roughly 0.39% of the sample is held by the ten biggest clonotypes.

Recombination joined TRBV7-9 with TRBJ2-1; 9 nucleotides in the junction match TRBD1. Sequencing input: naive CD4+ T cells from PBMCs. Reading the label with the study, this specimen's cell subset or site is: CD45RA+ positively selected. This TCR was recovered from a man between 18 and 29 years old in good health. Some clones in this sample may be carry-over from other donors' samples. The encoded CDR3 is CASSLAEEQGAIGNEQFF. The DNA sequence follows: TGTGCCAGCAGTTTGGCTGAGGAACAGGGGGCGATCGGCAATGAGCAGTTCTTC. The CDR3, completed at both ends by the reference TRBV7-9 and TRBJ2-1 genes, gives the full variable domain DTGVSQNPRHKITKRGQNVTFRCDPISEHNRLYWYRQTLGQGPEFLTYFQNEAQLEKSRLLSDRFSAERPKGSFSTLEIQRTEQGDSAMYLCASSLAEEQGAIGNEQFFGPGTRLTVL.